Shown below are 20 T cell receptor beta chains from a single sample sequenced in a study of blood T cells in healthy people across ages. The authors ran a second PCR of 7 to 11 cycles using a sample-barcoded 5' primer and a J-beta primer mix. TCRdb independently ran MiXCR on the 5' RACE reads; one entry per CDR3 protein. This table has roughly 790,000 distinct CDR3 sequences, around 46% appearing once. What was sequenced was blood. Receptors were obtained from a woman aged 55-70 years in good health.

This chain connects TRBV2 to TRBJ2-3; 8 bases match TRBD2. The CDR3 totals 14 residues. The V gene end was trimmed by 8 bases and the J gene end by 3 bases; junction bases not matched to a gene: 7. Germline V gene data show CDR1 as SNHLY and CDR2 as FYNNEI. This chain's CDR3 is CASGGAGGTDTQYF. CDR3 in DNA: TGTGCCAGCGGTGGCGCGGGGGGTACAGATACGCAGTATTTT.

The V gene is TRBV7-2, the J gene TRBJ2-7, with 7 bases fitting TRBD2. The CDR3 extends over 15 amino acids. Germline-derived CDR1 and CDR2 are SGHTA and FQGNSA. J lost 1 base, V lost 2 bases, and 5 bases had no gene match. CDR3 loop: CASSLPGRVSYEQYF. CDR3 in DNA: TGTGCCAGCAGCTTACCGGGGAGGGTTTCCTACGAGCAGTACTTC.

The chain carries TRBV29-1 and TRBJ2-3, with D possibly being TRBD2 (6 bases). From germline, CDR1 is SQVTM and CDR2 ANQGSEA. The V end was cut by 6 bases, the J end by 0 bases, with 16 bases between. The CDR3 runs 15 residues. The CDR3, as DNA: TGCAGCGTCCTAGGGGACTCCTCTAGCACAGATACGCAGTATTTT. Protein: CSVLGDSSSTDTQYF.

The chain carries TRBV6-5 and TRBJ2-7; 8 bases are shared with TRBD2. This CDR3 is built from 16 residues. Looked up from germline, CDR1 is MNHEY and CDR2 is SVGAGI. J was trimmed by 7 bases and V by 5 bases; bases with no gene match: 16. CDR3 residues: CASSRSLPGGVGEQYF. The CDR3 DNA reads TGTGCCAGCAGTCGATCCCTTCCGGGAGGGGTAGGGGAGCAGTACTTC.

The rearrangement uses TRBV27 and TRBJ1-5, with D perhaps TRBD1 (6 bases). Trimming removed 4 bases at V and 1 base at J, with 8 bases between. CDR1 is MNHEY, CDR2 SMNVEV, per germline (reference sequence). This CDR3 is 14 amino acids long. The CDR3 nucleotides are TGTGCCAGCAGTTCCCAGGGGAGCAATCAGCCCCAGCATTTT. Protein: CASSSQGSNQPQHF.

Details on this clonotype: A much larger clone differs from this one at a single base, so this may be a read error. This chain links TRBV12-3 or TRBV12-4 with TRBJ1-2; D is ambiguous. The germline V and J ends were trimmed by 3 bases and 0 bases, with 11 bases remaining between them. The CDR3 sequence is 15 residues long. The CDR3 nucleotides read TGTGCCAGCAGTTTCGGCGACGGGCCTAACTATGGCTACACCTTC. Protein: CASSFGDGPNYGYTF.

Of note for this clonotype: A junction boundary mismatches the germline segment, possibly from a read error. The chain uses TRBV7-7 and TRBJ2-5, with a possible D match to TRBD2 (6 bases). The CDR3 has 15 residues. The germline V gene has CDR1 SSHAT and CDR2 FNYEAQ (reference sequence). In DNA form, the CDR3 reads TGTGCTAGCAGCTTCGGCGGGACGACCCAAGAGACCCAGTACTTC. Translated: CASSFGGTTQETQYF.

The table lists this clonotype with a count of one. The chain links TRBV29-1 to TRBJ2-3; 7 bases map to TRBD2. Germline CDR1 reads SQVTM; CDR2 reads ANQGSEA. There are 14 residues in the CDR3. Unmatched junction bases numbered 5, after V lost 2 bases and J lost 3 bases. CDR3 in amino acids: CSVENLAATDTQYF. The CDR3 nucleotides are TGCAGCGTTGAAAATCTAGCGGCGACAGATACGCAGTATTTT.

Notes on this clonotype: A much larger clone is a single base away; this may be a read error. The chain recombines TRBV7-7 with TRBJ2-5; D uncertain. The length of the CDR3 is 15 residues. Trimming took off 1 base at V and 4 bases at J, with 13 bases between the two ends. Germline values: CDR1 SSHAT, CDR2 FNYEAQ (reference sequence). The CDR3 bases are TGTGCCAGCAGCTTAGGGGCCGGCGCAGGAGAGACCCAGTACTTC. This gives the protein CASSLGAGAGETQYF.

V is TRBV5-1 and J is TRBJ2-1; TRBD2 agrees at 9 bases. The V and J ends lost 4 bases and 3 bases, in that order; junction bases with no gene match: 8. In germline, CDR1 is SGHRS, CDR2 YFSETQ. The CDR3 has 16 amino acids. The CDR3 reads CASSRLAAGNYNEQFF. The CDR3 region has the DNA TGCGCCAGCAGCAGACTAGCGGCTGGAAACTACAATGAGCAGTTCTTC.

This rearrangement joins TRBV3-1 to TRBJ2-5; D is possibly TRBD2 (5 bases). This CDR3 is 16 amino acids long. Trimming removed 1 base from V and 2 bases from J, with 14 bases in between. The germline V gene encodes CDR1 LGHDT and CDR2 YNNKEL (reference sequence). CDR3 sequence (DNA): TGTGCCAGCAGCCAAGGTGCAGTCGCGGGTCAAGAGACCCAGTACTTC. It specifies CASSQGAVAGQETQYF.

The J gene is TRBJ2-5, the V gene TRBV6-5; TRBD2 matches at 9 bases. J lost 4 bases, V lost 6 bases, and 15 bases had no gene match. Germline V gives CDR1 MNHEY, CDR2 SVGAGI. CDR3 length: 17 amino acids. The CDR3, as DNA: TGTGCCAGCAGCACAACCGGGACTAGCAATTTTCCAGAGACCCAGTACTTC. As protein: CASSTTGTSNFPETQYF.

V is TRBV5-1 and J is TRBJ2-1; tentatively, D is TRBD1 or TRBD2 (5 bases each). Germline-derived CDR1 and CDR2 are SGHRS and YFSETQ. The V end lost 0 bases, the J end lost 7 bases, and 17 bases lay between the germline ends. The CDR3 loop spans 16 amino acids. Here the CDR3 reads CASSLAGTNLINEQFF. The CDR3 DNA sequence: TGCGCCAGCAGCTTGGCGGGGACGAACTTGATAAATGAGCAGTTCTTC. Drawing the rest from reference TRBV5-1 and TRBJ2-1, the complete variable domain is KAGVTQTPRYLIKTRGQQVTLSCSPISGHRSVSWYQQTPGQGLQFLFEYFSETQRNKGNFPGRFSGRQFSNSRSEMNVSTLELGDSALYLCASSLAGTNLINEQFFGPGTRLTVL.

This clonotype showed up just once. CDR3 sequence reads: CASSSTRDSYEQYF. The CDR3 DNA is TGTGCCAGCTCATCAACTAGGGACTCCTACGAGCAGTACTTC. V is TRBV18 and J is TRBJ2-7; D may be TRBD2 (5 bases). Trimming cost V 5 bases and J 0 bases, with 11 bases left between them. This CDR3 is built from 14 residues. CDR1 and CDR2 from the germline V gene are KGHSH and LQKENI.

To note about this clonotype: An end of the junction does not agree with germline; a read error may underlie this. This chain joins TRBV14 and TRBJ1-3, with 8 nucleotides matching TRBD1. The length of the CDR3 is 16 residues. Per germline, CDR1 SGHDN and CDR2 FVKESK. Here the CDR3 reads CASSQARTGRGNTIYF. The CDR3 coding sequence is TGTGCCAGTAGCCAAGCCCGGACAGGGAGGGGAAACACCATATATTTT.

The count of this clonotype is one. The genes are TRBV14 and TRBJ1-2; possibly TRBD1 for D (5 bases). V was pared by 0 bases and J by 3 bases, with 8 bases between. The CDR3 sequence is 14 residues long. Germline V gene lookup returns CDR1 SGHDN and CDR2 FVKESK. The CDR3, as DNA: TGTGCCAGCAGCCAAGACACAGGCTACTATGGCTACACCTTC. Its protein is CASSQDTGYYGYTF. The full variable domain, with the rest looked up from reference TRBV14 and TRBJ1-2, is EAGVTQFPSHSVIEKGQTVTLRCDPISGHDNLYWYRRVMGKEIKFLLHFVKESKQDESGMPNNRFLAERTGGTYSTLKVQPAELEDSGVYFCASSQDTGYYGYTFGSGTRLTVV.

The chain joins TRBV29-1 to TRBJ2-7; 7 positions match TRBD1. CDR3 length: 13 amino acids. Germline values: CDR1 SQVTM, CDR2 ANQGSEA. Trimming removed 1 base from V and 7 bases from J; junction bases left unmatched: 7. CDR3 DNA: TGCAGCGTTGAAGGGACAGGCTTTGGTGAGCAGTACTTC. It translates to CSVEGTGFGEQYF.

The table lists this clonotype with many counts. As DNA, the CDR3 is TGTGCCAGCAGCCCAGGGACGATTTACGAGCAGTACTTC. Encoded protein: CASSPGTIYEQYF. The chain employs TRBV7-2 and TRBJ2-7, with D possibly being TRBD1 or TRBD2 (5 bases each). Germline CDR1 reads SGHTA; CDR2 reads FQGNSA. The CDR3 sequence is 13 residues long. V gave up 5 bases and J gave up 4 bases, with 12 bases separating them.

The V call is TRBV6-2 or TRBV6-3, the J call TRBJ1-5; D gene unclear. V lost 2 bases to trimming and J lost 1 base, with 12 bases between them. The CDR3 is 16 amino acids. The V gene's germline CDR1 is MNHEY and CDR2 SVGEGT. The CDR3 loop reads CASSYLGLGSNQPQHF. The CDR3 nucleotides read TGTGCCAGCAGTTACCTGGGGTTAGGGAGCAATCAGCCCCAGCATTTT.

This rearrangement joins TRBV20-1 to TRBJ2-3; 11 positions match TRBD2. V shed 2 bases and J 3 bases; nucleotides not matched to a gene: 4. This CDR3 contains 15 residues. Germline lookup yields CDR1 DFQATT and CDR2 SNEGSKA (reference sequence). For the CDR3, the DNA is TGCAGTGCTAGATCCCTAGCGGGGGGAACAGATACGCAGTATTTT. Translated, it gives CSARSLAGGTDTQYF.